This TCR beta chain was recorded in a study of diagnostic markers for celiac disease (dated by TCRdb to the early 2020s). Concerning this clonotype: Its antigen remains unidentified.

From its cysteine to its phenylalanine, the CDR3 spans 15 amino acids. DNA is not recorded here. Sequences SGHDT (CDR1) and YYEEEE (CDR2) are obtained from the germline V gene. Sequencing was performed on an Illumina MiSeq. Reprocessed by TCRdb, the reads give a single entry per CDR3 protein sequence, without DNA. The sample table records fewer than 4,500 distinct CDR3 sequences. The ten largest make up approximately 10% of the sample. The chain employs TRBV5-6 and TRBJ1-3; the D gene TCRdb calls, TRBD1, cannot be checked with no DNA. Sequencing was performed on either unsorted cells or a sorted T cell fraction (not recorded which). The clonotype was recovered from a human donor. This table probably holds off-target reads from a library built for another chain. The CDR3 corresponds to CASSGQPLSGNTIYF.